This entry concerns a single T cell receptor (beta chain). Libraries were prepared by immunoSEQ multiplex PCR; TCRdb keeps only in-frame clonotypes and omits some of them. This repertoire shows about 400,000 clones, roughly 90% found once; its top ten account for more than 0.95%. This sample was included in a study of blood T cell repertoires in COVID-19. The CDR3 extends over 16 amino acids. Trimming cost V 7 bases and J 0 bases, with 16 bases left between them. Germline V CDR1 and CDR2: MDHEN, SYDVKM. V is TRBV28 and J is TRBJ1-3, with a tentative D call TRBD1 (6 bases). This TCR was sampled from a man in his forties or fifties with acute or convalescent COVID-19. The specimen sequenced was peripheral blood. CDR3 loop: CASTLGGESSGNTIYF. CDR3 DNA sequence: TGTGCCAGCACCCTAGGGGGGGAGAGCTCTGGAAACACCATATATTTT.